A single sample gave rise to the 15 T cell receptor beta chains below, sequenced in a study of blood T cells in healthy people across ages. A J-beta primer mix and a sample-barcoded 5' primer were used in a second PCR of roughly 7 to 12 cycles. In TCRdb, the 5' RACE reads were re-called with MiXCR into one record per CDR3 protein. The sample includes hundreds of thousands of distinct CDR3 sequences, roughly three fifths of them seen just once. The sequenced material came from blood. The receptor set was obtained from a man between 60 and 75 years old in good health.

This clonotype was counted many times. The V and J genes are TRBV18 and TRBJ1-4; 7 bases are a match to TRBD1. Trimming cost V 4 bases and J 6 bases; bases outside gene matches: 5. The CDR3 extends over 14 amino acids. Germline-derived CDR1 and CDR2 are KGHSH and LQKENI. The CDR3 spells CASSRGGADEKLFF. DNA of the CDR3: TGTGCCAGCTCACGAGGGGGCGCGGATGAAAAACTGTTTTTT.

This chain links TRBV5-6 with TRBJ2-1; 8 positions match TRBD1. Germline V gives CDR1 SGHDT, CDR2 YYEEEE. J gave up 3 bases and V 3 bases, and 8 bases lay outside the gene matches. CDR3 length: 16 residues. Written as DNA, the CDR3 is TGTGCCAGCAGCTACGAAGGACAGGGACTCTACAATGAGCAGTTCTTC. Translating gives CASSYEGQGLYNEQFF.

The CDR3 is CASSLGGGQGVYGQYF. The CDR3 DNA follows: TGCGCCAGCAGCTTGGGAGGAGGACAGGGTGTCTACGGGCAGTACTTC. V gene TRBV5-1 combines with J gene TRBJ2-4, with 8 bases that match TRBD1. J was trimmed by 13 bases and V by 0 bases; bases with no gene match: 15. The CDR3 extends over 16 amino acids. CDR1 and CDR2 (germline): SGHRS, YFSETQ.

The V call is TRBV6-6, the J call TRBJ2-1; no definite D call. Trimming pared 11 bases from V and 6 bases from J, leaving 17 bases between. CDR1 is MNHNY, CDR2 SVGAGI, per germline (reference sequence). CDR3 size: 13 residues. Here the CDR3 reads CAAWRRESNEQFF. CDR3 coding DNA: TGTGCCGCATGGCGAAGGGAAAGCAATGAGCAGTTCTTC.

This clonotype occurred a few times. The chain recombines TRBV10-2 with TRBJ2-5; the D call may be TRBD1 or TRBD2 (5 bases each). This CDR3 is 15 amino acids long. Trimming stripped 8 bases from V and 2 bases from J, with 18 bases between. The germline V gene encodes CDR1 WSHSY and CDR2 SAAADI. CDR3: CASGAVNRLQETQYF. CDR3 nucleotides: TGCGCCAGCGGGGCAGTGAACCGACTACAAGAGACCCAGTACTTC.

This clonotype was seen only a few times. The chain recombines TRBV3-1 with TRBJ2-7; perhaps TRBD1 as D (6 bases). Trimming took off 2 bases at V and 7 bases at J, with 6 bases between the two ends. CDR1 and CDR2 (germline): LGHDT, YNNKEL (reference sequence). This CDR3 has 11 amino acids. CDR3 region: CASSQQGEQYF. DNA of the CDR3: TGTGCCAGCAGCCAACAGGGGGAGCAGTACTTC.

The V call is TRBV3-1, the J call TRBJ2-1, with D perhaps matching TRBD2 (6 bases). The germline CDR1 and CDR2 sequences are LGHDT and YNNKEL (reference sequence). V was cut by 4 bases and J by 5 bases, with 12 bases left in between. The CDR3 loop spans 14 amino acids. The CDR3, as DNA: TGTGCCAGCAGCCCGCCTTGGGGGGACAATGAGCAGTTCTTC. Residues: CASSPPWGDNEQFF.

The V call is TRBV5-1, the J call TRBJ2-1; weak D call: TRBD2 (6 bases). Germline CDR1 SGHRS, CDR2 YFSETQ. CDR3 length: 15 amino acids. V gave up 4 bases and J gave up 1 base, with 12 bases separating them. CDR3 bases: TGCGCCAGCAGCCGGGACTTCCAATCCTACAATGAGCAGTTCTTC. It codes for CASSRDFQSYNEQFF.

The V call is TRBV27, the J call TRBJ2-7, with D possibly being TRBD1 (8 bases). V gave up 5 bases and J gave up 4 bases, with 18 bases separating them. Germline loops: CDR1 MNHEY, CDR2 SMNVEV (reference sequence). The CDR3 is 15 residues long. The CDR3: CASSPLHRGGYEQYF. The DNA for the CDR3 is TGTGCCAGCAGTCCCCTCCACAGGGGGGGTTACGAGCAGTACTTC.

The chain couples TRBV20-1 to TRBJ1-2; weak D call: TRBD1 (5 bases). Germline V lookup: CDR1 DFQATT, CDR2 SNEGSKA (reference sequence). The CDR3 runs to 14 residues. The germline V and J ends were trimmed by 3 bases and 2 bases, with 13 bases remaining between them. The CDR3 DNA reads as TGCAGTGCTAGTGGCGGGACCCTCAACTATGGCTACACCTTC. Protein sequence: CSASGGTLNYGYTF.

This clonotype was found a few times. This chain connects TRBV4-2 to TRBJ1-4; TRBD1 agrees at 11 bases. Germline V gene lookup returns CDR1 LGHNA and CDR2 YNFKEQ. The CDR3 length is 16 residues. The trim removed 6 bases at V and 2 bases at J, leaving 5 bases unmatched. The DNA for the CDR3 is TGTGCCAGCAGTCAGGGACAGGGGGTCACTAATGAAAAACTGTTTTTT. Protein: CASSQGQGVTNEKLFF.

This chain joins TRBV20-1 and TRBJ1-4; D remains ambiguous. Germline CDR1 reads DFQATT; CDR2 reads SNEGSKA (reference sequence). The CDR3 totals 13 residues. V lost 3 bases, J lost 3 bases, and 8 bases lay in between. CDR3 nucleotides: TGCAGTGCTAGGTTCGGGTCTAATGAAAAACTGTTTTTT. Its protein product is CSARFGSNEKLFF.

This sequence joins TRBV21-1 and TRBJ2-3; the tabulated D call, TRBD1, remains unverified against the DNA. TRBV21-1 is a recognized pseudogene. The CDR3 extends over 18 amino acids. CDR3 sequence: CASSKGLGGKTSTDTQYF. CDR3 bases: TGTGCCAGCAGCAAAGGTCTTGGGGGAAAGACTAGCACAGATACGCAGTATTTT.

The count of this clonotype is one. The V gene is TRBV28, the J gene TRBJ1-6; D possibly corresponds to TRBD1 (6 bases). The germline V and J ends were trimmed by 6 bases and 5 bases, with 11 bases remaining between them. CDR3 length: 14 residues. In germline, CDR1 is MDHEN, CDR2 SYDVKM. The CDR3 DNA follows: TGTGCCAGCAGCAGGGGAAGTAATAATTCACCCCTCCACTTT. This sequence encodes CASSRGSNNSPLHF.

V usage is TRBV29-1 and J usage is TRBJ2-7; unclear D gene. The J call could be wrong; TRBJ2-5 is a better fit for the DNA end. Germline V gives CDR1 SQVTM, CDR2 ANQGSEA. CDR3 size: 13 residues. Here the CDR3 DNA reads TGCAGCGTTGAAAAAAGGATGGCAGAGACCCAGTACTTC. This codes for CSVEKRMAETQYF.